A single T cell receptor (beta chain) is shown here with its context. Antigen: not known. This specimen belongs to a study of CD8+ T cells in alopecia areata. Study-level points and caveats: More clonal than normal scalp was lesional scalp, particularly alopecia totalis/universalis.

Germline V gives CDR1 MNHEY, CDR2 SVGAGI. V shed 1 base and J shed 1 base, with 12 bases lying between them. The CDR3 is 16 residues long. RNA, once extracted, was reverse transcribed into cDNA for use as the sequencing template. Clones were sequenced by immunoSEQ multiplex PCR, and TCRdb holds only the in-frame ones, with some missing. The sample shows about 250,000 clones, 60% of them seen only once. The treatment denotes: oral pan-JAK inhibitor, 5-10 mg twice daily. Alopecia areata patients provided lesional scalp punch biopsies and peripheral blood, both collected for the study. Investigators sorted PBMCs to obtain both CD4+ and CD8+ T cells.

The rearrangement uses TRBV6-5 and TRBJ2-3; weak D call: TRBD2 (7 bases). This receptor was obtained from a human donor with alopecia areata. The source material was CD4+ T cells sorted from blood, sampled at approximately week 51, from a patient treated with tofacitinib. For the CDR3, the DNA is TGTGCCAGCAGTTACTTTGCGGGGGCCCGCACAGATACGCAGTATTTT. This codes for CASSYFAGARTDTQYF.